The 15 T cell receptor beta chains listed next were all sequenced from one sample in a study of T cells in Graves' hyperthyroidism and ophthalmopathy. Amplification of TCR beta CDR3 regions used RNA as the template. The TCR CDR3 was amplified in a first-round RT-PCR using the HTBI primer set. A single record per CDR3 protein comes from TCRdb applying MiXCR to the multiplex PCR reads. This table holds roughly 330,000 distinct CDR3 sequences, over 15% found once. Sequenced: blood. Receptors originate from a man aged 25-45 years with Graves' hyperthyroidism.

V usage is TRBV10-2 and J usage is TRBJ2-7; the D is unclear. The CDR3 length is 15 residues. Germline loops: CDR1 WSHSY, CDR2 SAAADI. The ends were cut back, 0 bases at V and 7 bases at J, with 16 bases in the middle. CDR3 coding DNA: TGCGCCAGCAGTGAGTCAGGGCAAGGGCTCGGAGAGCAGTACTTC. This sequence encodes CASSESGQGLGEQYF.

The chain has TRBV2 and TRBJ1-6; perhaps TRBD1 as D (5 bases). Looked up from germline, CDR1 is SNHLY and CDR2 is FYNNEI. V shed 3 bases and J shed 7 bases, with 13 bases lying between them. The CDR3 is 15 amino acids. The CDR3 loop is CASSEGGGRNSPLHF. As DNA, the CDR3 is TGTGCCAGCAGTGAGGGGGGAGGCCGGAATTCACCCCTCCACTTT.

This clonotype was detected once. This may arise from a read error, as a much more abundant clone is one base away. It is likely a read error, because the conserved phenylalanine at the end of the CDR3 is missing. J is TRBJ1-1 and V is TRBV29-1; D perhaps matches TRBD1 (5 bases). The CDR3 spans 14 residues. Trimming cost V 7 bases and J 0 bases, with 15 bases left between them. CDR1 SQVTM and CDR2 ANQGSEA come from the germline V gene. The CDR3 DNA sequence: TGCAGCGCCGTCCGACAGCTTGTGAACACTGAAGCTTTCTCT. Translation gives CSAVRQLVNTEAFS.

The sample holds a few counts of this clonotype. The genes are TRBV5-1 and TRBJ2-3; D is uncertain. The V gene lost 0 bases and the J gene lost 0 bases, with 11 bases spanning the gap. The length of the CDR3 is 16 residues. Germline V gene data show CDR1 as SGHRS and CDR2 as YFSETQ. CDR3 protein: CASSLVASSSTDTQYF. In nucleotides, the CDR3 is TGCGCCAGCAGCTTGGTGGCCTCATCTAGCACAGATACGCAGTATTTT. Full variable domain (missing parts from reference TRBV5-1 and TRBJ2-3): KAGVTQTPRYLIKTRGQQVTLSCSPISGHRSVSWYQQTPGQGLQFLFEYFSETQRNKGNFPGRFSGRQFSNSRSEMNVSTLELGDSALYLCASSLVASSSTDTQYFGPGTRLTVL.

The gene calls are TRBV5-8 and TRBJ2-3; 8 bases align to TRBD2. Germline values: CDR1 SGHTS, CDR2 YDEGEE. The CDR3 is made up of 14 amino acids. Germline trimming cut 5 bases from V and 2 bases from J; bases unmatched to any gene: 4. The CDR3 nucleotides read TGTGCCAGCAGTACCGGGGGGGTCACAGATACGCAGTATTTT. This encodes CASSTGGVTDTQYF.

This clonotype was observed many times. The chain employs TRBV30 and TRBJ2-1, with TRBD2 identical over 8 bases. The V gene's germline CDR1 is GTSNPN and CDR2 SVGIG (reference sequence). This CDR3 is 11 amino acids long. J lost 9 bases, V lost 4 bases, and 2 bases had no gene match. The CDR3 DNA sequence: TGTGCCTGGATGAGCGGGGGTGAGCAGTTCTTC. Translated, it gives CAWMSGGEQFF.

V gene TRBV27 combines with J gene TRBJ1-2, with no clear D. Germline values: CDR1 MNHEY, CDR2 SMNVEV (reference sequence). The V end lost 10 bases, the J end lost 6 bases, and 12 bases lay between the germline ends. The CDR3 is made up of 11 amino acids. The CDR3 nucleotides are TGTGCCACCCACCGAGGCGATGGCTACACCTTC. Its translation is CATHRGDGYTF.

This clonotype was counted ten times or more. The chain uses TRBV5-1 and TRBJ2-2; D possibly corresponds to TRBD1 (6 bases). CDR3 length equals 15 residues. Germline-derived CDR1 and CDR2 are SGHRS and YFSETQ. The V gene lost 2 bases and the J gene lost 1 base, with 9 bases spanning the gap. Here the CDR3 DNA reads TGCGCCAGCAGCTTAGGGACAAGGAACACCGGGGAGCTGTTTTTT. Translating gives CASSLGTRNTGELFF.

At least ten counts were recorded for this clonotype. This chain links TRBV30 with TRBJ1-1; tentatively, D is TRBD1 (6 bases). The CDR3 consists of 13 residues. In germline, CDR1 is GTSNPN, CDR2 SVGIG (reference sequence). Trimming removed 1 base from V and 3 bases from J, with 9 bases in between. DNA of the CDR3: TGTGCCTGGAGTGGACAGGTAGACACTGAAGCTTTCTTT. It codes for CAWSGQVDTEAFF.

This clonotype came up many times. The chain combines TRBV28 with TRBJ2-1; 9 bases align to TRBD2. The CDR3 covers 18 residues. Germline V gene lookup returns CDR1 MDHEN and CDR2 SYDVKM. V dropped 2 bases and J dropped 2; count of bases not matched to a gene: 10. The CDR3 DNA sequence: TGTGCCAGCAGTTTAAGTGGTGGGGCGGGAGGGACCTACAATGAGCAGTTCTTC. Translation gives CASSLSGGAGGTYNEQFF.

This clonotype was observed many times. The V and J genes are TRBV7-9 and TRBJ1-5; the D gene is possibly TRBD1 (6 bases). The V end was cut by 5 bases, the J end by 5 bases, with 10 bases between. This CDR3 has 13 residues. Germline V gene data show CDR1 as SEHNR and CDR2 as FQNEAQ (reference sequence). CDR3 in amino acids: CASSPYRDQPQHF. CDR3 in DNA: TGTGCCAGCAGCCCCTACAGGGATCAGCCCCAGCATTTT.

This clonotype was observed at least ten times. The CDR3 DNA reads as TGTGCCAGCAGTGGGGTTGCGGTGACTAGCACAGATACGCAGTATTTT. As protein: CASSGVAVTSTDTQYF. The rearrangement links TRBV2 to TRBJ2-3; no definite D call. The CDR3 runs to 16 residues. V lost 4 bases and J 0 bases, leaving 14 bases between the germline ends. CDR1 SNHLY and CDR2 FYNNEI come from the germline V gene.

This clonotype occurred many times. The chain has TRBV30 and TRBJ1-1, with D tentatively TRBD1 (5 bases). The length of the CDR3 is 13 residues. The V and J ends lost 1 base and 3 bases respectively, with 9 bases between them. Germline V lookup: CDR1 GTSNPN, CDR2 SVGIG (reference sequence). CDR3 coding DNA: TGTGCCTGGAGTGAGACAGTAGACACTGAAGCTTTCTTT. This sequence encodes CAWSETVDTEAFF.

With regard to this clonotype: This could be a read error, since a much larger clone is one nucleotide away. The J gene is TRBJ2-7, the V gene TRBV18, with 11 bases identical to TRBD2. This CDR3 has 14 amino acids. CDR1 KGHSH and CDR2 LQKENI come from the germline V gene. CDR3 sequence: CASSGTSGAYGQYF. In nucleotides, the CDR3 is TGTGCCAGCTCGGGGACTAGCGGAGCCTACGGGCAGTACTTC.

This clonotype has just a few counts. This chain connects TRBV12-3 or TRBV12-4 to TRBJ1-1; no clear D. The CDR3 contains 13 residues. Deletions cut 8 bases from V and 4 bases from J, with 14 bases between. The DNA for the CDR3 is TGTGCCAGCCTGCGGAGGGCGAGCACTGAAGCTTTCTTT. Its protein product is CASLRRASTEAFF.